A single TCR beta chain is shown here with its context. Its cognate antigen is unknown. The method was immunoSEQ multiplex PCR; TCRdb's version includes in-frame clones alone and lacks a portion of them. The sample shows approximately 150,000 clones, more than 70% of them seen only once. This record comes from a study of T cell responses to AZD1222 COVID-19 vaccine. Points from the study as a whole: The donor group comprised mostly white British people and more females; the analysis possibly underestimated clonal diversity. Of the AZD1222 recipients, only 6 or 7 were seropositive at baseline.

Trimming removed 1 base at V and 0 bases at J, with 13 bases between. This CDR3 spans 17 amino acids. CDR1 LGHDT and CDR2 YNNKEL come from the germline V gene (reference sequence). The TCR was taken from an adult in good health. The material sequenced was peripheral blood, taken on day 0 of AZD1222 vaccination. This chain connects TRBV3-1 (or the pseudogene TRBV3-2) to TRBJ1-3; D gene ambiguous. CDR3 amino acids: CASSQGAAGSSGNTIYF. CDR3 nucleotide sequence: TGTGCCAGCAGCCAAGGGGCCGCAGGCAGCTCTGGAAACACCATATATTTT.